This T cell receptor (beta chain) was sequenced for a study of cytomegalovirus exposure and HLA in healthy donors. Findings and caveats of the study: Presence/absence analyses supposed approximately even sequencing depth among donors. Usually a TCR sequence was rare, but some public TCRs were found in many donors.

V lost 7 bases, J lost 6 bases, and 5 bases stayed unmatched. Germline CDR1 reads WSHSY; CDR2 reads SAAADI. The CDR3 spans 12 residues. Use of 60 Vbeta and 13 Jbeta primers characterized the PCR. Clones were read by immunoSEQ multiplex PCR, and TCRdb kept only the in-frame ones, dropping some. The sample includes some 200,000 clones, roughly 80% of them seen just once. Worth noting for this clone: The antigen is not known.

The V call is TRBV10-2, the J call TRBJ1-2, with TRBD1 matching over 7 bases. Sequencing input: PBMCs. The receptor's source is a young woman in good health and CMV-seronegative. CDR3 sequence: CASKVDRDGYTF. The CDR3 DNA sequence: TGCGCCAGCAAAGTCGACAGGGATGGCTACACCTTC.